This TCR beta chain was recovered during a study of cytomegalovirus exposure and HLA in healthy donors. The overall study: A subsequent analysis stated that the 100 to 150 validation repertoires were run on the same platform as the approximately 700 first-cohort repertoires. Whole-study findings and limits: Confirmation in vitro established that a few CMV-associated chains were specific for CMV antigens.

V shed 3 bases, J shed 6 bases, and the junction held 15 bases outside the gene matches. Per the germline V gene, CDR1 is GTSNPN and CDR2 is SVGIG (reference sequence). CDR3 size: 18 residues. An approximately 120-subject validation cohort, separate from the approximately 700-subject first cohort, supplied the donors. About this clone: As yet, its antigen is unknown.

Produced via immunoSEQ multiplex PCR; TCRdb's table is partial and in-frame only. The table has 220,000 or so clones, over 80% seen once; the top ten hold roughly an eighth. Source material: PBMCs. The chain has TRBV30 and TRBJ2-2, with 11 bases fitting TRBD2. The TCR originated in a woman in her 30s in good health and CMV-seropositive. CDR3 region: CAWSSGTSGLVVPGELFF. CDR3 DNA sequence: TGTGCCTGGAGCTCCGGGACTAGCGGCCTTGTAGTACCCGGGGAGCTGTTTTTT.